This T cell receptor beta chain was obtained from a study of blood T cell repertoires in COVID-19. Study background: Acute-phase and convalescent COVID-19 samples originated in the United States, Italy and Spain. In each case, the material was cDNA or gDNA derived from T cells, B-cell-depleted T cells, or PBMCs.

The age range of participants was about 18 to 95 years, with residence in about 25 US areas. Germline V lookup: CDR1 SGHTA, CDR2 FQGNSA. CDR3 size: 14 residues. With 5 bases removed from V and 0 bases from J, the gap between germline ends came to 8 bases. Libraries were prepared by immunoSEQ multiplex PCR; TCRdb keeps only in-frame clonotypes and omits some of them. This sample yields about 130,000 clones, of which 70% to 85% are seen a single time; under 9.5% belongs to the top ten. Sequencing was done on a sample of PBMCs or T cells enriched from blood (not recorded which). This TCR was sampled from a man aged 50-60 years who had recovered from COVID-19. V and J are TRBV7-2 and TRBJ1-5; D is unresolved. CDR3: CASSQRDSNQPQHF. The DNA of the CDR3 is TGTGCCAGCAGCCAGAGGGATAGCAATCAGCCCCAGCATTTT.